A selection of T cell receptor beta chains follows, all from one sample in a study of breast tumors, draining lymph nodes, adjacent tissues. MiXCR, applied by TCRdb to the multiplex PCR reads, yields one record per CDR3 protein. The data show about 110,000 distinct CDR3 sequences, roughly 29% seen once. Source material: axillary lymph node tissue. All receptors derive from a female donor with breast cancer. Some clones in this sample may be carry-over from other donors' samples. Each CDR3 is given with its conserved first and last residue. A D gene is named only where the DNA matches it firmly. A row's size may be missing; if present it is once, few, many or a size class.

J gene: TRBJ1-4
clone size: few
V gene: TRBV6-6
D gene: -
CDR3 protein: CASSHGGVGGTNEKLFF
CDR3 DNA: TGTGCCAGCAGTCACGGTGGGGTAGGGGGTACTAATGAAAAACTGTTTTTT

J gene: TRBJ1-1
clone size: -
V gene: TRBV12-3/TRBV12-4
D gene: -
CDR3 protein: CATRQEGREEAFF
CDR3 DNA: TGTGCCACACGACAGGAGGGAAGGGAAGAAGCTTTCTTT

J gene: TRBJ2-2
clone size: -
V gene: TRBV7-3
D gene: TRBD2
CDR3 protein: CASSLLAGDNTGELFF
CDR3 DNA: TGTGCCAGCAGCTTGCTAGCGGGGGATAACACCGGGGAGCTGTTTTTT

J gene: TRBJ1-2
clone size: many
V gene: TRBV24-1
D gene: TRBD1
CDR3 protein: CATSEHRGDYGYTF
CDR3 DNA: TGTGCCACCAGTGAACACAGGGGGGACTATGGCTACACCTTC

J gene: TRBJ1-5
clone size: many
V gene: TRBV12-3/TRBV12-4
D gene: -
CDR3 protein: CASSLGHQPQHF
CDR3 DNA: TGTGCCAGCAGTTTAGGGCATCAGCCCCAGCATTTT

J gene: TRBJ1-6
clone size: -
V gene: TRBV11-3
D gene: -
CDR3 protein: CASSFSGAGNSPLHF
CDR3 DNA: TGTGCCAGCAGCTTCTCCGGTGCGGGTAATTCACCCCTCCACTTT

J gene: TRBJ1-2
clone size: many
V gene: TRBV12-5
D gene: -
CDR3 protein: CASATQGGLWNYGYTF
CDR3 DNA: TGTGCTAGTGCTACCCAGGGAGGGTTGTGGAACTATGGCTACACCTTC

J gene: TRBJ1-1
clone size: -
V gene: TRBV20-1
D gene: TRBD1
CDR3 protein: CSARDPPGGTRAFF
CDR3 DNA: TGCAGTGCTAGAGATCCGCCAGGGGGAACACGAGCTTTCTTT

J gene: TRBJ2-2
clone size: many
V gene: TRBV12-3/TRBV12-4
D gene: -
CDR3 protein: CASSPRWVMQNTGELFF
CDR3 DNA: TGTGCCAGCAGTCCGCGGTGGGTTATGCAGAACACCGGGGAGCTGTTTTTT

J gene: TRBJ1-5
clone size: -
V gene: TRBV12-3/TRBV12-4
D gene: -
CDR3 protein: CASRSGESSNQPQHF
CDR3 DNA: TGTGCCAGCAGATCCGGGGAGAGTAGCAATCAGCCCCAGCATTTT

J gene: TRBJ2-1
clone size: many
V gene: TRBV5-1
D gene: TRBD1
CDR3 protein: CASSRTGAYNEQFF
CDR3 DNA: TGCGCCAGCAGCCGGACAGGGGCCTACAATGAGCAGTTCTTC

J gene: TRBJ2-1
clone size: -
V gene: TRBV7-2
D gene: -
CDR3 protein: CASSLGRFNEQLF
CDR3 DNA: TGCGCCAGCAGTCTCGGTAGGTTCAATGAGCAGCTCTTC

J gene: TRBJ2-5
clone size: -
V gene: TRBV11-2
D gene: -
CDR3 protein: CASSLKRGATQYF
CDR3 DNA: TGTGCCAGCAGCTTAAAGAGGGGGGCCACCCAGTACTTC

J gene: TRBJ2-7
clone size: many
V gene: TRBV5-8
D gene: -
CDR3 protein: CASSLRGDPSYEQYF
CDR3 DNA: TGTGCCAGCAGCTTGCGCGGGGACCCCTCCTACGAGCAGTACTTC

J gene: TRBJ1-1
clone size: -
V gene: TRBV3-1
D gene: TRBD1
CDR3 protein: CASSQDEGWRQGAMNTEAFF
CDR3 DNA: TGTGCCAGCAGCCAAGATGAGGGGTGGAGGCAGGGGGCGATGAACACTGAAGCTTTCTTT

J gene: TRBJ1-5
clone size: many
V gene: TRBV20-1
D gene: -
CDR3 protein: CSARVPGHSNQPQHF
CDR3 DNA: TGCAGTGCTAGAGTCCCCGGGCATAGCAATCAGCCCCAGCATTTT

J gene: TRBJ2-7
clone size: many
V gene: TRBV20-1
D gene: -
CDR3 protein: CSDARAGYEQYF
CDR3 DNA: TGCAGTGATGCCCGGGCCGGCTACGAGCAGTACTTC

J gene: TRBJ1-2
clone size: many
V gene: TRBV7-2
D gene: TRBD1
CDR3 protein: CASSLTGTGGLGYTF
CDR3 DNA: TGTGCCAGCAGCTTAACCGGGACAGGGGGTCTTGGCTACACCTTC

J gene: TRBJ1-6
clone size: many
V gene: TRBV20-1
D gene: -
CDR3 protein: CSALGPGSNSPLHF
CDR3 DNA: TGCAGTGCTTTGGGTCCGGGATCAAATTCACCCCTCCACTTT

J gene: TRBJ2-1
clone size: many
V gene: TRBV27
D gene: TRBD2
CDR3 protein: CASSYWTRAGNEQFF
CDR3 DNA: TGTGCCAGCAGTTACTGGACTAGGGCCGGCAATGAGCAGTTCTTC

J gene: TRBJ2-5
clone size: -
V gene: TRBV20-1
D gene: TRBD1
CDR3 protein: CSASTGGRDQETQYF
CDR3 DNA: TGCAGTGCGAGTACAGGGGGCCGTGACCAAGAGACCCAGTACTTC

J gene: TRBJ1-5
clone size: many
V gene: TRBV27
D gene: -
CDR3 protein: CASSLGAVSNQPQHF
CDR3 DNA: TGTGCCAGCAGTTTAGGGGCAGTTAGCAATCAGCCCCAGCATTTT

J gene: TRBJ1-6
clone size: many
V gene: TRBV20-1
D gene: -
CDR3 protein: CSASKGATYNSPLHF
CDR3 DNA: TGCAGTGCTAGTAAGGGAGCAACCTATAATTCACCCCTCCACTTT

J gene: TRBJ2-1
clone size: many
V gene: TRBV3-1
D gene: TRBD2
CDR3 protein: CASSETSGIYNEQFF
CDR3 DNA: TGTGCCAGCAGCGAGACTAGCGGGATCTACAATGAGCAGTTCTTC

J gene: TRBJ2-2
clone size: many
V gene: TRBV29-1
D gene: TRBD1
CDR3 protein: CSVRQGGGTGELFF
CDR3 DNA: TGCAGCGTACGACAGGGCGGCGGCACCGGGGAGCTGTTTTTT

J gene: TRBJ1-2
clone size: many
V gene: TRBV27
D gene: TRBD1
CDR3 protein: CASSRTGVNYGYTF
CDR3 DNA: TGTGCCAGCAGCCGGACAGGGGTTAACTATGGCTACACCTTC

J gene: TRBJ2-7
clone size: -
V gene: TRBV29-1
D gene: -
CDR3 protein: CSVEEWGATYEQYF
CDR3 DNA: TGCAGCGTTGAAGAGTGGGGGGCAACCTACGAGCAGTACTTC

J gene: TRBJ1-3
clone size: -
V gene: TRBV19
D gene: -
CDR3 protein: CASRHNSGNTIYF
CDR3 DNA: TGTGCCAGTAGACACAACTCTGGAAACACCATATATTTT

J gene: TRBJ1-2
clone size: many
V gene: TRBV20-1
D gene: TRBD1
CDR3 protein: CSASWSRGFYGYTF
CDR3 DNA: TGCAGTGCTAGTTGGAGCAGGGGGTTCTATGGCTACACCTTC

J gene: TRBJ1-1
clone size: -
V gene: TRBV19
D gene: -
CDR3 protein: CASSSQDRNTEAFF
CDR3 DNA: TGTGCCAGTAGTAGCCAGGACAGGAACACTGAAGCTTTCTTT

J gene: TRBJ1-5
clone size: many
V gene: TRBV20-1
D gene: -
CDR3 protein: CSARSRNQPQHF
CDR3 DNA: TGCAGTGCTAGATCCAGGAATCAGCCCCAGCATTTT

J gene: TRBJ2-1
clone size: few
V gene: TRBV18
D gene: -
CDR3 protein: CASSPTVSNFGNEQFF
CDR3 DNA: TGTGCCAGCTCACCTACCGTTAGCAATTTCGGCAATGAGCAGTTCTTC

J gene: TRBJ1-4
clone size: -
V gene: TRBV28
D gene: TRBD1
CDR3 protein: CASSLVYRGDFYEKLFF
CDR3 DNA: TGTGCCAGCAGTTTAGTTTACAGGGGAGATTTTTATGAAAAACTGTTTTTT

J gene: TRBJ1-1
clone size: few
V gene: TRBV15
D gene: TRBD1
CDR3 protein: CATSREGRGRGNTEAFF
CDR3 DNA: TGTGCCACCAGCAGAGAGGGCAGGGGGAGAGGGAACACTGAAGCTTTCTTT

J gene: TRBJ2-3
clone size: -
V gene: TRBV6-2/TRBV6-3
D gene: TRBD1
CDR3 protein: CASTHHPLPLTGDISTDTQYF
CDR3 DNA: TGTGCCAGCACTCACCACCCACTCCCCCTAACAGGGGATATTAGCACAGATACGCAGTATTTT

J gene: TRBJ1-5
clone size: -
V gene: TRBV7-3
D gene: -
CDR3 protein: CASSFYICSARGQLNQPQHF
CDR3 DNA: -

J gene: TRBJ1-5
clone size: many
V gene: TRBV4-2
D gene: -
CDR3 protein: CASSQELGSNQPQHF
CDR3 DNA: TGTGCCAGCAGCCAAGAGTTAGGCAGCAATCAGCCCCAGCATTTT

J gene: TRBJ2-1
clone size: -
V gene: TRBV5-1
D gene: TRBD1
CDR3 protein: CASSLTGGWNEQFF
CDR3 DNA: TGCGCCAGCAGCTTGACAGGGGGCTGGAACGAGCAGTTCTTC

J gene: TRBJ2-5
clone size: few
V gene: TRBV30
D gene: -
CDR3 protein: CAWSPDETQYF
CDR3 DNA: TGTGCCTGGAGTCCCGACGAGACCCAGTACTTC